The 5 T cell receptor beta chains below come from one sample, sequenced in a study of T-cell reconstitution after alpha-beta-depleted transplantation in children. Unique molecular identifiers were incorporated into the prepared TCRbeta library. MiXCR was run by TCRdb on the PCR reads, yielding one entry per CDR3 protein. Found here are 600,000 to 700,000 distinct CDR3 sequences, 15% to 20% of them singletons; the top ten hold 0.9% to 1.2%. Sequencing used PBMCs from the stem cell graft donor, obtained from the stem cell graft. These receptor sequences come from a human donor who donated a stem cell graft to a child with acute myeloid leukemia.

The count of this clonotype is one. The DNA of the CDR3 is TGTGCCAGCAGCCCCAGGGGTTCCTCCAATCAGCCCCAGCATTTT. Translated, it gives CASSPRGSSNQPQHF. The V gene is TRBV7-2, the J gene TRBJ1-5, with D perhaps matching TRBD1 (6 bases). This CDR3 is 15 amino acids long. Between the trimmed V and J ends, which lost 5 bases and 3 bases, there was a span of 14 bases. Germline CDR1 reads SGHTA; CDR2 reads FQGNSA.

This clonotype was seen a handful of times. This chain joins TRBV7-9 and TRBJ2-5; D may correspond to TRBD1 or TRBD2 (5 bases each). Trimming pared 5 bases from V and 5 bases from J, leaving 21 bases between. From germline, CDR1 is SEHNR and CDR2 FQNEAQ (reference sequence). The CDR3 sequence is 16 residues long. The CDR3 region is CASSAAAGTALETQYF. DNA for the CDR3: TGTGCCAGCAGCGCTGCCGCCGGGACCGCGCTGGAGACCCAGTACTTC.

Concerning this clonotype itself: A much larger clone sits a single nucleotide away, making a read error possible. The chain uses TRBV5-6 and TRBJ1-1; no definite D call. Trimming stripped 4 bases from V and 6 bases from J, with 13 bases between. The germline CDR1 and CDR2 sequences are SGHDT and YYEEEE. This CDR3 is 13 amino acids long. The CDR3 nucleotides are TGTGCCAGCAGCCGTCGGAGGTACGCTGAAGCTTTCTTT. This sequence encodes CASSRRRYAEAFF.

V usage is TRBV2 and J usage is TRBJ2-7, with TRBD2 matching over 15 bases. This CDR3 has 16 amino acids. The junction had 5 bases not matched to a gene; V was cut back by 6 bases and J by 2 bases. Germline CDR1 reads SNHLY; CDR2 reads FYNNEI. CDR3 amino acids: CASSFGLAGGPYEQYF. Written as DNA, the CDR3 is TGTGCCAGCAGCTTCGGACTAGCGGGGGGGCCCTACGAGCAGTACTTC.

This clonotype has a handful of counts. The rearrangement uses TRBV28 and TRBJ2-1; 7 nucleotides match TRBD1. Losses at the gene ends were 7 bases for V and 8 bases for J; bases not matched to a gene: 2. This CDR3 is built from 11 residues. Germline V gene data show CDR1 as MDHEN and CDR2 as SYDVKM. The CDR3 nucleotides are TGTGCCAGCAACAGGGGAGATGAGCAGTTCTTC. Protein sequence: CASNRGDEQFF.